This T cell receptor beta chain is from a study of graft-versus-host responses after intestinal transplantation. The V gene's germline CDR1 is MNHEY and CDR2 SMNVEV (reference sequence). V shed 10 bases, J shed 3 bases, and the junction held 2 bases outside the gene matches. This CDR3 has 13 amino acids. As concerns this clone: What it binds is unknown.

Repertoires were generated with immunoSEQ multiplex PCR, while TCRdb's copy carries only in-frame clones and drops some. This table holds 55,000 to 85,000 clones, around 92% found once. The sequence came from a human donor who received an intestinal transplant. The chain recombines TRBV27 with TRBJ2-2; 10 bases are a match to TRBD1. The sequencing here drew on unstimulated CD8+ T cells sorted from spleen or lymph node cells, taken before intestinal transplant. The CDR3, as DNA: TGTGCCACGACAGGGGGCTACACCGGGGAGCTGTTTTTT. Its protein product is CATTGGYTGELFF.